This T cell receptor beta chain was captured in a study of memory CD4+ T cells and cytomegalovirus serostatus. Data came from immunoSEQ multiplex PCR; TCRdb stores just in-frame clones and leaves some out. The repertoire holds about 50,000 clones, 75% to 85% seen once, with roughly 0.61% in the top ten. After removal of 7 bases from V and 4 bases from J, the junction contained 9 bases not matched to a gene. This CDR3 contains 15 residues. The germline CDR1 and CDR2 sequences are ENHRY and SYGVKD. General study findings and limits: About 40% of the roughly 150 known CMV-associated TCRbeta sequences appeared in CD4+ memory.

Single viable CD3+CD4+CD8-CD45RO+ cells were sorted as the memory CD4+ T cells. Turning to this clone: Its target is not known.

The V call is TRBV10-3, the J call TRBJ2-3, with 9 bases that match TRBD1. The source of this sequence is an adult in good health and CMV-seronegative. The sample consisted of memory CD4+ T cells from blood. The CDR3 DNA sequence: TGTGCCATCATGAAAGGGACAGGGATTTCAGATACGCAGTATTTT. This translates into CAIMKGTGISDTQYF.